Listed below are T cell receptor beta chains from one sample, sequenced in a study of CD8+ T cells in alopecia areata. Sequencing used immunoSEQ multiplex PCR; TCRdb keeps in-frame clones, though not all of them. Among some 200,000 clones listed, 45% to 65% were seen once. The material was CD4+ T cells sorted from blood, obtained at week 4, from a patient treated with tofacitinib. Source of these receptors: a human donor with alopecia areata. Each CDR3 is given with its conserved first and last residue. The order of the fields is D gene, clone size, J gene, V gene, CDR3 DNA, CDR3 protein. The D gene is left open where the match is weak. Size tells how often a clone was seen (once, few, many) or the class of an expanded clone, and some rows leave it out.

>TRBD2|few|TRBJ2-2|TRBV9
TGTGCCAGCAGCGTAGATCCTAGCGGGGGGTTAAACACCGGGGAGCTGTTTTTT
CASSVDPSGGLNTGELFF
>TRBD1|once|TRBJ2-7|TRBV25-1
TGTGCCAGCAGTGAAGTAAGGGACAGGGGGTACGAGCAGTACTTC
CASSEVRDRGYEQYF
>-|once|TRBJ2-3|TRBV9
TGTGCCAGCAGCCTTTCACCGCTCCTCACAGATACGCAGTATTTT
CASSLSPLLTDTQYF
>TRBD1|few|TRBJ1-5|TRBV15
TGTGCCACCAGCAGAGCCCCTAGTAGGGACAGAAATCAGCCCCAGCATTTT
CATSRAPSRDRNQPQHF
>TRBD1|-|TRBJ1-1|TRBV15
TGTGCCACCAGCAGCCAACGACAGGGCTTGAACACTGAAGCTTTCTTT
CATSSQRQGLNTEAFF
>-|-|TRBJ1-2|TRBV30
TGTGCCTGGAGCCAGGGGAGTAACTATGGCTACACCTTC
CAWSQGSNYGYTF
>-|-|TRBJ1-4|TRBV7-2
TGTGCCAGCAGCCCCCGGGCAAATGAAAAACTGTTTTTT
CASSPRANEKLFF
>TRBD2|-|TRBJ2-5|TRBV5-1
TGCGCCAGCAGCTTGGCCAGGGGGACTAGCGGGACGGAGACCCAGTACTTC
CASSLARGTSGTETQYF
>-|-|TRBJ1-1|TRBV5-1
TGCGCCAGCAGCTTGGGGACTACAAACACTGAAGCTTTCTTT
CASSLGTTNTEAFF
>TRBD1|-|TRBJ1-4|TRBV11-1
TGTGCCAGCAGCTTAGGGGACAGAAATGAAAAACTGTTTTTT
CASSLGDRNEKLFF
>-|once|TRBJ2-2|TRBV29-1
TGCAGCGTGGAGGGGACGCCGGCGAACACCGGGGAGCTGTTTTTT
CSVEGTPANTGELFF
>-|-|TRBJ2-5|TRBV2
TGTGCCAGCAAGAAGGACTACTCCCAAGAGACCCAGTACTTC
CASKKDYSQETQYF
>TRBD1|-|TRBJ1-6|TRBV29-1
TGCAGCGTTGGGGACAGGGAAACTTCACCCCTCCACTTT
CSVGDRETSPLHF
>-|-|TRBJ2-1|TRBV11-2
TGTGCCAGCAGCCGAAACCCTAGCAGCGTTAAGGCCAATGAGCAGTTCTTC
CASSRNPSSVKANEQFF
>-|-|TRBJ1-1|TRBV5-4
TGTGCCAGCAGCTTGGTCAGGGACCCTGAAGCTTTCTTT
CASSLVRDPEAFF
>-|-|TRBJ1-1|TRBV29-1
TGCAGCGTTGAACTCCGGGACAAACGAACTGAAGCTTTCTTT
CSVELRDKRTEAFF
>-|few|TRBJ2-6|TRBV7-9
TGTGCCAGCAGCTTAGCTTATGGCATGGACCCTGGGGCCAACGTCCTGACTTTC
CASSLAYGMDPGANVLTF
>-|-|TRBJ2-5|TRBV7-2
TGTGCCAGCAGCTGGTACAGGGAAGAGACCCAGTACTTC
CASSWYREETQYF
>-|few|TRBJ2-5|TRBV29-1
TGCAGCGGCATGAGGAGGGAAGAGACCCAGTACTTC
CSGMRREETQYF
>TRBD2|-|TRBJ2-1|TRBV7-8
TGTGCCAGCAGCTCCCTAGCGGGGGCCTACAATGAGCAGTTCTTC
CASSSLAGAYNEQFF
>-|-|TRBJ2-7|TRBV5-1
TGCGCCAGCTTCCCCGGGACTGGAGCCTACGAGCAGTACTTC
CASFPGTGAYEQYF
>-|-|TRBJ2-5|TRBV4-2
TGTGCCAGCAGCCATGCTCTAGCGAGGGAAGAGACCCAGTACTTC
CASSHALAREETQYF
>-|once|TRBJ1-3|TRBV4-1
TGCGCCAGCAGCCAAGGGGGCCCAAATTGGGCCATATATTTT
CASSQGGPNWAIYF
>-|-|TRBJ2-2|TRBV9
TGTGCCAGCAGCCCCGTAGCGGCGAACACCGGGGAGCTGTTTTTT
CASSPVAANTGELFF
>TRBD1|-|TRBJ1-2|TRBV19
TGTGCCAGTAAGGAGACAGGGTATGGCTACACCTTC
CASKETGYGYTF
>-|-|TRBJ2-3|TRBV2
TGTGCCAGCACTCGCCGGCGGGGAGATACGCAGTATTTT
CASTRRRGDTQYF
>-|-|TRBJ2-6|TRBV7-8
TGTGCCAGCAGCTTAGCTAGGGTCTCTGGGGCCAACGTCCTGACTTTC
CASSLARVSGANVLTF
>-|-|TRBJ2-1|TRBV6-6
TGTGCCAGCAGTTACGTCCAGTCCTCCTACAATGAGCAGTTCTTC
CASSYVQSSYNEQFF
>-|-|TRBJ2-3|TRBV4-1
TGCGCCAGCAGCCCGATGCCCCACCCGATCACAGATACGCAGTATTTT
CASSPMPHPITDTQYF
>-|-|TRBJ2-2|TRBV27
TGTGCCAGCAGCCCACAGCCCACCGGGGAGCTGTTTTTT
CASSPQPTGELFF
>TRBD1|few|TRBJ1-5|TRBV29-1
TGCAGCGTTGAGGGACAGCTATATAGCAATCAGCCCCAGCATTTT
CSVEGQLYSNQPQHF
>-|-|TRBJ1-1|TRBV4-1
TGCGCCAGCAGCCAAGTGGGGAGGGGAAGGCTAGAAGCTTTCTTT
CASSQVGRGRLEAFF
>TRBD1|-|TRBJ1-2|TRBV30
TGTGCCTGGAGTCGGCAACGAGGGGGCACCTCCTATGGCTACACCTTC
CAWSRQRGGTSYGYTF
>-|few|TRBJ1-1|TRBV5-1
TGCGCCAGCAGCTTTGGGGACAACACTGAAGCTTTCTTT
CASSFGDNTEAFF
>-|-|TRBJ2-2|TRBV7-2
TGTGCCAGCAGCTTAGGATTTCACGGGGGGGAGCTGTTTTTT
CASSLGFHGGELFF
>-|-|TRBJ1-1|TRBV14
TGTGCCAGCAGCCTCAGCGGGGGCCCCGAAGCTTTCTTT
CASSLSGGPEAFF
>-|few|TRBJ2-2|TRBV27
TGTGCCAGCAAATTAGGGGGGCCTGCCACCGGGGAGCTGTTTTTT
CASKLGGPATGELFF
>-|few|TRBJ1-2|TRBV29-1
TGCAGCGTTGAGGGCTATGGCTACACCTTC
CSVEGYGYTF
>TRBD1|few|TRBJ1-1|TRBV5-1
TGCGCCAGCAGCCCACAGGGGCGAACCACTGAAGCTTTCTTT
CASSPQGRTTEAFF
>-|-|TRBJ2-2|TRBV5-1
TGCGCCAGCAGCTTGGAGGGAAGGGGTATCGGGGAGCTGTTTTTT
CASSLEGRGIGELFF
>-|-|TRBJ1-1|TRBV5-5
TGTGCCAGCAGCTCTCCTTGGACTGAAGCTTTCTTT
CASSSPWTEAFF
>TRBD1|-|TRBJ2-7|TRBV30
TGTGCCTGGAGTGAGGGGGCGGCCTACGAGCAGTACTTC
CAWSEGAAYEQYF
>TRBD1|-|TRBJ2-6|TRBV30
TGTGCCTGGGACAGGGGGTACGGGGCCAACGTCCTGACTTTC
CAWDRGYGANVLTF
>-|-|TRBJ2-1|TRBV2
TGTGCCAGCAATACAGGGATCGAGAATGAGCAGTTCTTC
CASNTGIENEQFF
>-|-|TRBJ1-4|TRBV30
TGTGCCTGGAGTGTACTTCGGGACGTAAGGAATGAAAAACTGTTTTTT
CAWSVLRDVRNEKLFF
>-|-|TRBJ2-5|TRBV2
TGTGCCAGCAGTGGACTGCCGAGCCAAGAGACCCAGTACTTC
CASSGLPSQETQYF
>-|-|TRBJ1-6|TRBV5-6
TGTGCCAGCAGCTCCGTCTCATATTCGGATTCACCCCTCCACTTT
CASSSVSYSDSPLHF
>TRBD1|-|TRBJ2-1|TRBV29-1
TGCAGCGTCCTCGCCCAGGGGGCTGTGCAGTTCTTC
CSVLAQGAVQFF
>-|-|TRBJ2-7|TRBV30
TGTGCCTGGACACCGGGACAACGAGGACACGAGCAGTACTTC
CAWTPGQRGHEQYF